Only a few counts were recorded for the clone carrying this T cell receptor (beta chain). Antigen: not known. Sequenced material consisted of expressed TCRB transcripts (all of the isolated RNA was reverse transcribed). The protocol was immunoSEQ multiplex PCR, while the TCRdb copy is restricted to in-frame clones and leaves out a portion. Of hundreds of thousands of clones listed, around an eighth are singletons. This entry belongs to a study of beta chain features in type 1 diabetes. General observations from the study: Compared to healthy donors, patients appeared to have naive, central memory and Treg TCRB repertoires that were more alike. TCRB CDR3s were moderately but significantly shorter in Type 1 diabetes patients in all four CD4+ subsets.

V lost 4 bases, J lost 5 bases, and 19 bases lay in between. CDR1 is SGHRS, CDR2 YFSETQ, per germline. CDR3 length: 15 amino acids. Sequencing was done on a sample of naive CD4+ T cells from blood. This receptor was obtained from a man between 18 and 35 years old with type 1 diabetes. The chain uses TRBV5-1 and TRBJ2-7, with D possibly matching TRBD2 (6 bases). CDR3 region: CASSPLLGGFDEQYF. For the CDR3, the DNA is TGCGCCAGCAGCCCCCTCCTCGGGGGTTTCGACGAGCAGTACTTC.